This T cell receptor beta chain was sequenced in a study of OX40 agonist ivuxolimab in advanced cancers. As for the study in general: Prior therapy, whether anti-PD-1, anti-PD-L1 or anti-CTLA-4, was allowed, and roughly 41% had some. Two patients with cutaneous melanoma and one with hepatocellular carcinoma, three in total, showed partial responses.

Profiling relied on immunoSEQ multiplex PCR, and the TCRdb table lists in-frame clones only, not all of them. Among some 100,000 clones listed, 80% to 90% were seen once. Autoimmune disease history or systemic immunosuppression led to patient exclusion. CDR1 is MDHEN, CDR2 SYDVKM, per germline. V was shortened by 9 bases and J by 5 bases, with 19 bases between the two germline ends. The CDR3 extends over 14 amino acids. The sequencing used CD4+ or CD8+ T cells sorted from blood, collected in a trial of the OX40 agonist ivuxolimab. V is TRBV28 and J is TRBJ1-1; D is undetermined. This TCR came from an adult with an advanced solid tumor such as melanoma, head and neck, liver or kidney cancer. The CDR3 sequence: CARVSWIIGTEAFF. For the CDR3, the DNA is TGTGCCAGAGTAAGTTGGATAATTGGTACTGAAGCTTTCTTT.